Following are 19 T cell receptor beta chains from one sample sequenced in a study of regulatory T cells in long-lasting Graves disease. Time point given: newly diagnosed GD, antithyroid drugs for less than 3 months. Making the TCR library involved RNA that had been extracted from PBMCs. Assembly of TCR beta libraries relied on iRepertoire HTBI primers together with Arm-PCR of CDR3 regions. TCRdb itself ran the multiplex PCR reads through MiXCR, one entry per CDR3 protein. The sample yields about 430,000 distinct CDR3 sequences, over 14% seen once. These data also featured in a second study, about T cells in Graves' hyperthyroidism and ophthalmopathy.

Sequences were derived from peripheral blood mononuclear cells (PBMCs), sampled at new diagnosis, from a patient treated with antithyroid drugs. These receptors were taken from a woman aged 40-49 years with Graves disease.

This clonotype was seen a handful of times. The V and J genes are TRBV12-3 or TRBV12-4 and TRBJ1-5; D perhaps matches TRBD1 (6 bases). V lost 5 bases and J 6 bases, leaving 11 bases between the germline ends. CDR3 length equals 13 residues. Written as DNA, the CDR3 is TGTGCCAGCAGTACCGGGGGCGGTCAGCCCCAGCATTTT. As protein: CASSTGGGQPQHF.

V gene TRBV6-1 combines with J gene TRBJ1-5; 7 positions agree with TRBD1. The CDR3 sequence is 14 residues long. The V segment lost 8 bases and the J segment 3 bases; nucleotides outside the gene matches: 7. Germline V lookup: CDR1 MNHNS, CDR2 SASEGT. Here the CDR3 reads CASDPDRVNQPQHF. The CDR3 bases are TGTGCCAGCGACCCCGACAGGGTCAATCAGCCCCAGCATTTT.

This chain joins TRBV4-1 and TRBJ2-7, with unresolved D. From germline, CDR1 is MGHRA and CDR2 YSYEKL. The CDR3 has 13 residues. With 1 base removed from V and 6 bases from J, the gap between germline ends came to 10 bases. CDR3 loop: CASSQVPSSEQYF. The CDR3 DNA follows: TGCGCCAGCAGCCAAGTACCCTCCAGCGAGCAGTACTTC.

This clonotype turned up a few times. The chain joins TRBV6-1 to TRBJ2-6; the D is unclear. This CDR3 has 11 residues. The V end was cut by 8 bases, the J end by 3 bases, with 2 bases between. The germline V gene has CDR1 MNHNS and CDR2 SASEGT. CDR3 coding DNA: TGTGCCAGCCTTGGGGCCAACGTCCTGACTTTC. Its translation is CASLGANVLTF.

This clonotype was detected many times. The chain employs TRBV12-3 or TRBV12-4 and TRBJ2-2; 9 nucleotides match TRBD1. This CDR3 region has 15 residues. V lost 5 bases and J lost 6; bases outside the gene matches: 7. The CDR3 DNA sequence: TGTGCCAGCAGTCCGGGACAGGGTGGGTCCGGGGAGCTGTTTTTT. It codes for CASSPGQGGSGELFF.

This clonotype was recorded at least ten times. This sequence joins TRBV12-3 or TRBV12-4 and TRBJ2-5, with 12 bases fitting TRBD2. The CDR3 runs 19 residues. J lost 1 base, V lost 11 bases, and 20 bases had no gene match. The CDR3 region has the DNA TGTGCCTCTCGCCGCTGGGGTCTAGCGGGAGGGCGGGCCCAAGAGACCCAGTACTTC. This translates into CASRRWGLAGGRAQETQYF.

This clonotype has only a few counts. The chain has TRBV5-4 and TRBJ2-1; D unresolved. The germline gives CDR1 SGHNT, CDR2 YYREEE (reference sequence). CDR3 length equals 15 residues. V lost 5 bases, J lost 0 bases, and 12 bases lay in between. CDR3 DNA: TGTGCCAGCAGTTCCCGAGCCAGCTCCTACAATGAGCAGTTCTTC. This translates into CASSSRASSYNEQFF.

Ten or more counts support this clonotype. CDR3 region: CASRGTEGLEQYF. CDR3 nucleotides: TGTGCCAGCAGAGGGACAGAAGGGCTCGAGCAGTACTTC. This chain joins TRBV6-1 and TRBJ2-7, with 7 bases aligning to TRBD1. The CDR3 has 13 residues. Germline V CDR1 and CDR2: MNHNS, SASEGT. Trimming took 6 bases from V and 6 from J; bases not matched to a gene: 8.

This clonotype has a count of ten or more. The chain joins TRBV27 to TRBJ1-1, with no clear D. Germline loops: CDR1 MNHEY, CDR2 SMNVEV (reference sequence). The CDR3 totals 12 residues. Trimming stripped 5 bases from V and 6 bases from J, with 10 bases between. CDR3 in DNA: TGTGCCAGCAGTCCACCAGGCCCTGAAGCTTTCTTT. Its translation: CASSPPGPEAFF.

This clonotype appeared many times. The chain uses TRBV20-1 and TRBJ1-1; 8 bases line up with TRBD1. Germline lookup yields CDR1 DFQATT and CDR2 SNEGSKA (reference sequence). The CDR3 length is 16 residues. J gave up 4 bases and V 4 bases, and 14 bases lay outside the gene matches. CDR3 loop: CSATNQGAQGSTEAFF. CDR3 sequence (DNA): TGCAGTGCTACAAATCAGGGGGCGCAGGGGTCCACTGAAGCTTTCTTT.

This clonotype was counted between two and nine times. This chain joins TRBV6-1 and TRBJ1-1; 7 bases align to TRBD1. The CDR3 extends over 14 amino acids. Germline V CDR1 and CDR2: MNHNS, SASEGT. J lost 2 bases, V lost 6 bases, and 6 bases had no gene match. CDR3 protein: CASRSDRDNTEAFF. CDR3 coding DNA: TGTGCCAGCAGATCAGACAGGGATAACACTGAAGCTTTCTTT.

For this clonotype: The conserved closing phenylalanine or tryptophan is absent in this CDR3, likely reflecting a read error. The chain employs TRBV28 and TRBJ2-1; 7 bases line up with TRBD2. Germline CDR1 reads MDHEN; CDR2 reads SYDVKM. The CDR3 contains 22 residues. The V gene end was trimmed by 6 bases and the J gene end by 3 bases; junction bases not matched to a gene: 29. The CDR3 protein is CASSGTFWRLAEQQIYYNEQFI. The CDR3 DNA follows: TGTGCCAGCAGCGGAACCTTTTGGAGGCTAGCGGAGCAACAAATCTACTACAATGAGCAGTTCATC.

The J gene is TRBJ2-7, the V gene TRBV10-1; D is uncertain. V lost 4 bases, J lost 5 bases, and 9 bases lay in between. Germline CDR1 and CDR2: WNHNN and SYGVQD (reference sequence). There are 12 residues in the CDR3. The CDR3 DNA follows: TGCGCCAGCAGTGGGGGTAGCCACGAGCAGTACTTC. It yields the protein CASSGGSHEQYF.

The table lists this clonotype with many counts. This rearrangement joins TRBV28 to TRBJ1-2, with D possibly TRBD1 on 5 matching bases. The ends were cut back, 3 bases at V and 9 bases at J, with 26 bases in the middle. Germline CDR1 reads MDHEN; CDR2 reads SYDVKM. The CDR3 contains 17 residues. CDR3 in amino acids: CASSFDADLGTLYRYTF. Written as DNA, the CDR3 is TGTGCCAGCAGTTTTGATGCTGACTTGGGGACCCTATATCGCTACACCTTC.

This clonotype has at least ten counts. The chain combines TRBV7-2 with TRBJ2-7; no firm D call. CDR1 and CDR2 (germline): SGHTA, FQGNSA. V lost 3 bases and J 1 base, leaving 10 bases between the germline ends. This CDR3 is 14 amino acids long. The CDR3 spells CASSFSAGSYEQYF. The CDR3 DNA follows: TGTGCCAGCAGCTTTTCCGCAGGATCCTACGAGCAGTACTTC.

The chain employs TRBV6-2 or TRBV6-3 and TRBJ2-7, with 13 bases fitting TRBD2. The trim removed 8 bases at V and 1 base at J, leaving 11 bases unmatched. The CDR3 has 17 residues. Germline V gene data show CDR1 as MNHEY and CDR2 as SVGEGT. CDR3 in DNA: TGTGCCAGCGGTTCTCTCCTGGGACTAGCGGGGTCCTACGAGCAGTACTTC. As protein: CASGSLLGLAGSYEQYF.

This clonotype was seen only a few times. The CDR3 nucleotides read TGCAGCGTTGAAATTAGAGGTACAAGAGGGGCCAACGTCCTGACTTTC. Translated: CSVEIRGTRGANVLTF. V gene TRBV29-1 combines with J gene TRBJ2-6; D unresolved. This CDR3 is built from 16 residues. The germline CDR1 and CDR2 sequences are SQVTM and ANQGSEA. Deletions cut 2 bases from V and 4 bases from J, with 15 bases between.

This clonotype has at least ten counts. The J gene is TRBJ2-2, the V gene TRBV10-3, with TRBD2 matching 9 bases. The CDR3 spans 17 residues. J lost 4 bases, V lost 2 bases, and 8 bases had no gene match. Germline lookup yields CDR1 ENHRY and CDR2 SYGVKD. CDR3 loop: CAISESQGLARTGELFF. The CDR3 DNA reads as TGTGCCATCAGTGAGAGCCAAGGACTAGCGCGCACCGGGGAGCTGTTTTTT.

This clonotype has a count of ten or more. This chain joins TRBV14 and TRBJ2-5; possibly TRBD2 for D (6 bases). Per germline, CDR1 SGHDN and CDR2 FVKESK. The V and J ends lost 4 bases and 4 bases respectively, with 16 bases between them. The CDR3 covers 15 residues. DNA for the CDR3: TGTGCCAGCAGCCCGGCTAGCGATGGTGGAGAGACCCAGTACTTC. It specifies CASSPASDGGETQYF.